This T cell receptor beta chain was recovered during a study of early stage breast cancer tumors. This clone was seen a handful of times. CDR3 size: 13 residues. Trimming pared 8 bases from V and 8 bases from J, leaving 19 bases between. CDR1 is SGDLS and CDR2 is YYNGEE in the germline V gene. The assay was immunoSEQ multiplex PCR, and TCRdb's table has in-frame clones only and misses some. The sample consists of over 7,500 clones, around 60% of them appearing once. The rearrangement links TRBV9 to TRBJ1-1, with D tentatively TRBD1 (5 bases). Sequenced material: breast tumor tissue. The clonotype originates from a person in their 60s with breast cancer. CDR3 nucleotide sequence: TGTGCCAGTGGACGGGACCCATCTAGGGAAGCTTTCTTT. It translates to CASGRDPSREAFF. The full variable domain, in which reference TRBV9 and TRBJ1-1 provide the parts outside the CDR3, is DSGVTQTPKHLITATGQRVTLRCSPRSGDLSVYWYQQSLDQGLQFLIQYYNGEERAKGNILERFSAQQFPDLHSELNLSSLELGDSALYFCASGRDPSREAFFGQGTRLTVV.